Listed below are T cell receptor beta chains from one sample, sequenced in a study of cytomegalovirus exposure and HLA in healthy donors. The protocol was immunoSEQ multiplex PCR, while the TCRdb copy is restricted to in-frame clones and leaves out a portion. The table lists 200,000 to 250,000 clones, over 75% of them singletons. Input material: PBMCs. Every receptor here comes from a human donor in good health. The CDR3 runs from the conserved cysteine through the conserved F or W. Fields, in order: D gene, CDR3 length, clone size, V gene, J gene, CDR3 DNA, CDR3 protein. The D gene is left open where the match is weak. Clone sizes are given selectively: once, few, many, or a class where the clone is expanded.

TRBD2	13	-	TRBV10-2	TRBJ2-7	TGCGCCACCAAGCGGGAGGGCCCCCACGAGCAGTACTTC	CATKREGPHEQYF
-	12	-	TRBV15	TRBJ2-7	TGTGCCACCAGCAATGACAGGTACGAGCAGTACTTC	CATSNDRYEQYF
TRBD1	15	-	TRBV2	TRBJ2-2	TGTGCCAGCAGCCGGGACAGCTATGCCCCCGGGGAGCTGTTTTTT	CASSRDSYAPGELFF
TRBD1	16	-	TRBV29-1	TRBJ1-4	TGCAGCGTTGAAGGTCTGCAGGGGGCAGGTGATGAAAAACTGTTTTTT	CSVEGLQGAGDEKLFF
TRBD1	13	-	TRBV27	TRBJ2-5	TGTGCCAGCAGTGGGGACAGTAAAGAGACCCAGTACTTC	CASSGDSKETQYF
TRBD2	15	-	TRBV5-8	TRBJ2-3	TGTGCCAGCAGCCCTGGCGGGAGAGGGACAGATACGCAGTATTTT	CASSPGGRGTDTQYF
-	15	-	TRBV10-2	TRBJ2-1	TGCGCCAGCAGTGATGTCTTGAGCTCCTACAATGAGCAGTTCTTC	CASSDVLSSYNEQFF
TRBD2	11	-	TRBV29-1	TRBJ2-1	TGCAGCGCTGGACTAGCGGGAGAGCAGTTCTTC	CSAGLAGEQFF
TRBD1	14	-	TRBV30	TRBJ2-7	TGTGCCGGTACTGGACAGGCAGACTCCTACGAGCAGTACTTC	CAGTGQADSYEQYF
-	13	few	TRBV6-1	TRBJ2-2	TGTGCCAGCAGTGCTGCCACTGGCGGGGAGCTGTTTTTT	CASSAATGGELFF
-	16	-	TRBV5-1	TRBJ2-7	TGCGCCAGCAGCTTGTGGGGGGTAGGGCCCACCTACGAGCAGTACTTC	CASSLWGVGPTYEQYF
-	14	-	TRBV18	TRBJ1-5	TGTGCCAGCTCACCTAGCGGGGAGAATCAGCCCCAGCATTTT	CASSPSGENQPQHF
-	16	-	TRBV30	TRBJ2-2	TGTGCCTGGAGTGTAAGGTTGCAGGCGAACACCGGGGAGCTGTTTTTT	CAWSVRLQANTGELFF
-	14	-	TRBV7-8	TRBJ2-2	TGTGCCAGCAGCTTAGCGAGAATCACCGGGGAGCTGTTTTTT	CASSLARITGELFF
-	14	-	TRBV4-3	TRBJ2-7	TGCGCCAGCAGCCAAGACCGTAGCGGCTACGAGCAGTACTTC	CASSQDRSGYEQYF
-	12	-	TRBV6-5	TRBJ2-5	TGTGCCAGCGGTGAGGGTTTGGAGACCCAGTACTTC	CASGEGLETQYF
TRBD2	17	-	TRBV4-2	TRBJ2-7	TGTGCCAGCAGCCAAGTAAGTTTTAGCGGGAGTTTTGACGAGCAGTACTTC	CASSQVSFSGSFDEQYF
-	16	-	TRBV6-5	TRBJ2-3	TGTGCCAGCAGTTGGTTAGACGGGCGGGACACAGATACGCAGTATTTT	CASSWLDGRDTDTQYF
-	13	-	TRBV2	TRBJ2-3	TGTGCCAGCAGTTATAGAGCCCCAGATACGCAGTATTTT	CASSYRAPDTQYF
TRBD1	17	once	TRBV5-1	TRBJ1-4	TGCGCCAGCAGCTTCGAGACAGGGCCAGCAACTAATGAAAAACTGTTTTTT	CASSFETGPATNEKLFF
TRBD2	13	-	TRBV11-2	TRBJ2-3	TGTGCCAGCGGACTAGCGGGAGTAAATACGCAGTATTTT	CASGLAGVNTQYF
-	17	-	TRBV15	TRBJ2-5	TGTGCCACCAGCAGAGATTGGGGCGGGACCAGCCAAGAGACCCAGTACTTC	CATSRDWGGTSQETQYF
-	18	-	TRBV19	TRBJ1-1	TGTGCCAGTAGTATCGGGGGGTGGAGGACAGTCGGGAACACTGAAGCTTTCTTT	CASSIGGWRTVGNTEAFF
TRBD2	16	-	TRBV5-1	TRBJ2-5	TGCGCCAGCAGCCGGGATGGACTAGCGGGATTTGAGACCCAGTACTTC	CASSRDGLAGFETQYF
-	15	few	TRBV6-6	TRBJ2-3	TGTGCCAGCAGTTCAACTACCCCATTCACAGATACGCAGTATTTT	CASSSTTPFTDTQYF
-	16	once	TRBV19	TRBJ1-5	TGTGCCAGTAGAGTTTATCGGAGTCCAAGCAATCAGCCCCAGCATTTT	CASRVYRSPSNQPQHF
TRBD2	14	once	TRBV6-5	TRBJ2-7	TGTGCCAGCAGGGGGACTAGCGGGAGCTTCGAGCAGTACTTC	CASRGTSGSFEQYF
TRBD2	16	-	TRBV29-1	TRBJ2-3	TGCAGCGTCCCCGGGACTAGCGGGAGTAGCCCAGATACGCAGTATTTT	CSVPGTSGSSPDTQYF
-	15	-	TRBV6-1	TRBJ1-2	TGTGCCAGCAGTGACGGGGTTTGGAGGTTATCTGGCTACACCTTC	CASSDGVWRLSGYTF
-	14	-	TRBV6-4	TRBJ2-3	TGTGCCAGCAGTCGCGGCGGGGATGCAGATACGCAGTATTTT	CASSRGGDADTQYF
TRBD1	16	-	TRBV5-4	TRBJ1-3	TGTGCCAGCAGCCTCGACCCGACAGGGTCTGGAAACACCATATATTTT	CASSLDPTGSGNTIYF
TRBD2	17	-	TRBV4-3	TRBJ2-1	TGCGCCAGCAGCCCTCAGGGACTAGCGGGGGGCTACAATGAGCAGTTCTTC	CASSPQGLAGGYNEQFF
TRBD1	14	-	TRBV5-8	TRBJ2-5	TGTGCCAGCAGCTTAGGGACAGGGGGAGAGACCCAGTACTTC	CASSLGTGGETQYF
-	13	-	TRBV30	TRBJ1-6	TGTGCCTGGAGTGTGAGGTCAGCTTCACCCCTCCACTTT	CAWSVRSASPLHF
TRBD1	14	-	TRBV7-6	TRBJ2-7	TGTGCCAGCAGCTTAACAGGGGGCTCCTACGAGCAGTACTTC	CASSLTGGSYEQYF
-	14	-	TRBV5-1	TRBJ2-5	TGCGCCAGCAGCACCACTAGAATACAAGAGACCCAGTACTTC	CASSTTRIQETQYF
TRBD2	16	-	TRBV28	TRBJ2-1	TGTGCCAGCAGTTTTCCTAGCGGGAATCGGTACAATGAGCAGTTCTTC	CASSFPSGNRYNEQFF
TRBD1	16	few	TRBV6-1	TRBJ2-5	TGTGCCAGCAGTGAAAGGTCAGGGCAGGGGGCTGAGACCCAGTACTTC	CASSERSGQGAETQYF
TRBD1	15	-	TRBV27	TRBJ2-7	TGTGCCAGCAGTCTGACAGGGGGCCCAATCTACGAGCAGTACTTC	CASSLTGGPIYEQYF
TRBD2	13	once	TRBV28	TRBJ2-7	TGTGCCAGCGGACTAGCGGGACCTTACGAGCAGTACTTC	CASGLAGPYEQYF